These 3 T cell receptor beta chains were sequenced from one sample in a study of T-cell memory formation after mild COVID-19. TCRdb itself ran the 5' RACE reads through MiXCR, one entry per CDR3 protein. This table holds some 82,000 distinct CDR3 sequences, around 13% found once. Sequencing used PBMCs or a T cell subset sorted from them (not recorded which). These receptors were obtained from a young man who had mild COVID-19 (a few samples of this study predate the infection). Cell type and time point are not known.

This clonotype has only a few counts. CDR3: CASSIGASHETQYF. Here the CDR3 DNA reads TGTGCCAGTAGTATCGGGGCGAGCCACGAGACCCAGTACTTC. The chain has TRBV19 and TRBJ2-5; possibly TRBD1 or TRBD2 for D (5 bases each). Germline loops: CDR1 LNHDA, CDR2 SQIVND (reference sequence). This CDR3 is built from 14 residues. Trimming cost V 3 bases and J 5 bases, with 13 bases left between them.

The CDR3 is CASSEDAETEQYF. The CDR3 DNA reads as TGTGCCAGCAGTGAAGACGCCGAGACGGAGCAGTACTTC. This chain uses TRBV6-1 with TRBJ2-7; D ambiguous. The CDR3 is made up of 13 amino acids. CDR1 MNHNS and CDR2 SASEGT come from the germline V gene. Trimming shortened V by 1 base and J by 7 bases, and 11 bases separated the two germline ends.

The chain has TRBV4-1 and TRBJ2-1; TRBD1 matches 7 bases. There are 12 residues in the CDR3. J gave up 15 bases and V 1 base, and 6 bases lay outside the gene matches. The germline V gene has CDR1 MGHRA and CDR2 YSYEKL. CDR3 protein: CASSQGRQGLFF. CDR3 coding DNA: TGCGCCAGCAGCCAAGGGAGACAGGGTCTGTTCTTC.